Listed here are 15 T cell receptor beta chains from one sample, sequenced in a study of blood T cell repertoires in COVID-19. Method: immunoSEQ multiplex PCR; TCRdb's copy keeps in-frame clones and lacks some. Here the sample spans fewer than 250,000 clones, around nine tenths being singletons. Sequencing was carried out using peripheral blood. Receptors were obtained from a young man with acute or convalescent COVID-19.

CDR3 DNA sequence: TGCGCCAGCAGCCAAGAGGGGCGGCTCAATCAGCCCCAGCATTTT. Translated: CASSQEGRLNQPQHF. V usage is TRBV4-1 and J usage is TRBJ1-5; maybe TRBD1 (5 bases). Looked up from germline, CDR1 is MGHRA and CDR2 is YSYEKL. CDR3 length equals 15 residues. V was clipped by 0 bases and J by 3 bases, with 9 bases between them.

The chain joins TRBV5-1 to TRBJ2-7; the match to TRBD1 covers 11 bases. V was pared by 4 bases and J by 5 bases, with 8 bases of the junction left unmatched. The germline CDR1 and CDR2 sequences are SGHRS and YFSETQ. The CDR3 consists of 15 residues. CDR3 nucleotide sequence: TGCGCCAGCAGCGGGGGGACAGGGGGAATCAACGAGCAGTACTTC. Translated: CASSGGTGGINEQYF.

This chain links TRBV3-1 (or the pseudogene TRBV3-2) with TRBJ1-2; tentatively, D is TRBD1 (5 bases). V was trimmed by 1 base and J by 7 bases, leaving 19 bases between them. This CDR3 is built from 16 residues. Germline CDR1 LGHDT, CDR2 YNNKEL (reference sequence). CDR3 bases: TGTGCCAGCAGCCAAGTAGGAGGGGAGAGGGAGGCTGGCTACACCTTC. Its translation: CASSQVGGEREAGYTF.

The chain carries TRBV5-1 and TRBJ1-1; D is undetermined. The germline V and J ends were trimmed by 4 bases and 6 bases, with 13 bases remaining between them. The germline V gene has CDR1 SGHRS and CDR2 YFSETQ. This CDR3 contains 13 residues. The CDR3 DNA is TGCGCCAGCAGCGTTACATCGTTGGCTGAAGCTTTCTTT. It encodes CASSVTSLAEAFF.

This chain joins TRBV28 and TRBJ1-5; a possible D gene is TRBD1 (6 bases). V was cut by 3 bases and J by 4 bases, with 19 bases left in between. The CDR3 runs 17 residues. CDR1 MDHEN and CDR2 SYDVKM come from the germline V gene. CDR3 sequence: CASSFFVGRGLNQPQHF. CDR3 DNA sequence: TGTGCCAGCAGTTTTTTCGTCGGCAGGGGTTTGAATCAGCCCCAGCATTTT.

The rearrangement joins TRBV27 to TRBJ2-1; 9 positions agree with TRBD2. Germline V gene sequence: CDR1 MNHEY, CDR2 SMNVEV (reference sequence). V lost 5 bases, J lost 5 bases, and 10 bases stayed unmatched. The CDR3 is 16 residues long. The CDR3 DNA follows: TGTGCCAGCAGTAGCCTAAGCGGGGGGAAGGACAATGAGCAGTTCTTC. Its translation is CASSSLSGGKDNEQFF.

In its sample, this clone was seen a few times. The rearrangement links TRBV19 to TRBJ1-5, with 7 nucleotides matching TRBD1. The germline gives CDR1 LNHDA, CDR2 SQIVND (reference sequence). J lost 7 bases, V lost 4 bases, and 10 bases had no gene match. The CDR3 contains 15 residues. This chain's CDR3 is CASSTRDSSPQPQHF. The CDR3 DNA sequence: TGTGCCAGTAGTACCAGGGACAGCTCCCCCCAGCCCCAGCATTTT.

This sequence joins TRBV5-6 and TRBJ1-5; D remains ambiguous. The CDR3 consists of 15 residues. Deletions cut 0 bases from V and 4 bases from J, with 11 bases between. Germline CDR1 SGHDT, CDR2 YYEEEE. The DNA of the CDR3 is TGTGCCAGCAGCTTGGGAACTGGTGTAAATCAGCCCCAGCATTTT. This gives the protein CASSLGTGVNQPQHF.

The chain carries TRBV30 and TRBJ2-3; 9 nucleotides match TRBD1. Germline V gene sequence: CDR1 GTSNPN, CDR2 SVGIG (reference sequence). This CDR3 comprises 16 residues. The V and J ends lost 2 bases and 2 bases, in that order; junction bases with no gene match: 8. The CDR3 region is CAWSKGTGYFTDTQYF. For the CDR3, the DNA is TGTGCCTGGAGTAAGGGGACAGGGTATTTCACAGATACGCAGTATTTT. Drawing the rest from reference TRBV30 and TRBJ2-3, the complete variable domain is SQTIHQWPATLVQPVGSPLSLECTVEGTSNPNLYWYRQAAGRGLQLLFYSVGIGQISSEVPQNLSASRPQDRQFILSSKKLLLSDSGFYLCAWSKGTGYFTDTQYFGPGTRLTVL.

The rearrangement uses TRBV14 and TRBJ2-2; D is ambiguous. Germline V gene sequence: CDR1 SGHDN, CDR2 FVKESK. V was trimmed by 4 bases and J by 0 bases, leaving 3 bases between them. This CDR3 comprises 13 residues. The CDR3: CASSPSNTGELFF. The CDR3 DNA is TGTGCCAGCAGCCCATCGAACACCGGGGAGCTGTTTTTT.

V and J are TRBV2 and TRBJ2-7; 8 bases agree with TRBD1. Germline CDR1 is SNHLY and CDR2 is FYNNEI. V shed 6 bases and J 3 bases; nucleotides not matched to a gene: 7. The CDR3 spans 14 residues. DNA of the CDR3: TGTGCCAGCAGATGGGGACAGGCAAACTACGAGCAGTACTTC. Translation gives CASRWGQANYEQYF.

This clone was counted a few times. This rearrangement joins TRBV7-9 to TRBJ2-3; TRBD1 is a possible D gene (6 bases). Germline loops: CDR1 SEHNR, CDR2 FQNEAQ (reference sequence). This CDR3 has 16 amino acids. V was clipped by 5 bases and J by 6 bases, with 21 bases between them. CDR3 DNA: TGTGCCAGCAGCCCCCCCGGTGTCAGGGGAGTCGATACGCAGTATTTT. Residues: CASSPPGVRGVDTQYF.

The CDR3 reads CASSLRGDNNEKLFF. DNA for the CDR3: TGTGCCAGCAGCCTTCGAGGGGACAATAATGAAAAACTGTTTTTT. J is TRBJ1-4 and V is TRBV9, with D possibly being TRBD1 (6 bases). In germline, CDR1 is SGDLS, CDR2 YYNGEE. The CDR3 spans 15 residues. V dropped 4 bases and J dropped 4 bases, with 14 bases sitting between them.

The CDR3 loop reads CASSYRGGGSPLHF. The CDR3 DNA is TGTGCCAGCAGTTACAGGGGAGGTGGATCACCCCTCCACTTT. The chain uses TRBV6-5 and TRBJ1-6; D perhaps matches TRBD1 (5 bases). This CDR3 has 14 amino acids. The germline gives CDR1 MNHEY, CDR2 SVGAGI. The V end was cut by 2 bases, the J end by 10 bases, with 12 bases between.

The V and J genes are TRBV30 and TRBJ2-7, with 8 nucleotides matching TRBD2. V lost 1 base to trimming and J lost 7 bases; unmatched junction nucleotides: 15. This CDR3 contains 16 residues. The germline CDR1 and CDR2 sequences are GTSNPN and SVGIG (reference sequence). This CDR3 is CAWSGEGGRYLREQYF. CDR3 DNA sequence: TGTGCCTGGAGTGGGGAAGGCGGGAGGTATTTGAGGGAGCAGTACTTC. The variable domain in full, completed from reference TRBV30 and TRBJ2-7, reads SQTIHQWPATLVQPVGSPLSLECTVEGTSNPNLYWYRQAAGRGLQLLFYSVGIGQISSEVPQNLSASRPQDRQFILSSKKLLLSDSGFYLCAWSGEGGRYLREQYFGPGTRLTVT.